One and the same sample provided the 11 T cell receptor beta chains below, sequenced in a study of blood T cell repertoires in COVID-19. Here immunoSEQ multiplex PCR was the method, and the copy in TCRdb shows in-frame clones only, minus some. The sample yields approximately 150,000 clones, over 80% seen once. Sequenced material: peripheral blood. Every receptor here comes from an elderly woman with COVID-19, enrolled during active disease.

This clone has just a few counts. The chain couples TRBV11-2 to TRBJ2-1, with 7 bases aligning to TRBD2. There are 15 residues in the CDR3. Trimming at V came to 7 bases and at J to 5 bases, leaving 11 bases not matched to a gene. Germline assignment: CDR1 SGHAT and CDR2 FQNNGV. The CDR3: CASTPLASGNNEQFF. The CDR3 DNA follows: TGTGCCAGCACCCCTCTGGCGAGCGGGAACAATGAGCAGTTCTTC.

This chain uses TRBV4-1 with TRBJ1-5; TRBD1 is a possible D gene (6 bases). The CDR3 has 16 residues. Germline V CDR1 and CDR2: MGHRA, YSYEKL. Trimming took off 1 base at V and 11 bases at J, with 21 bases between the two ends. The chain's CDR3 is CASSQAPFRGPGAQHF. Written as DNA, the CDR3 is TGCGCCAGCAGCCAAGCCCCCTTCAGGGGTCCCGGGGCCCAGCATTTT.

In this sample, this clone turned up once. The J gene is TRBJ1-1, the V gene TRBV10-3; D is possibly TRBD1 (5 bases). CDR3 size: 14 residues. With 6 bases removed from V and 6 bases from J, the gap between germline ends came to 17 bases. From germline, CDR1 is ENHRY and CDR2 SYGVKD. CDR3 region: CAIRNSEGTPEAFF. Here the CDR3 DNA reads TGTGCCATCAGAAATTCGGAGGGGACCCCTGAAGCTTTCTTT.

The V gene is TRBV5-1, the J gene TRBJ1-1, with D unclear. Trimming removed 0 bases from V and 6 bases from J, with 9 bases in between. Germline loops: CDR1 SGHRS, CDR2 YFSETQ. This CDR3 has 13 amino acids. CDR3 sequence (DNA): TGCGCCAGCAGCTTGGACCCGGAGTCTGAAGCTTTCTTT. Its protein product is CASSLDPESEAFF.

The chain carries TRBV19 and TRBJ2-1, with 12 bases lining up with TRBD1. This CDR3 has 19 residues. The germline V gene has CDR1 LNHDA and CDR2 SQIVND (reference sequence). V shed 1 base and J 0 bases; nucleotides not matched to a gene: 7. CDR3 loop: CASSIGGQGALSSYNEQFF. The CDR3 DNA reads TGTGCCAGTAGTATAGGGGGACAGGGGGCCTTGAGCTCCTACAATGAGCAGTTCTTC.

The genes are TRBV4-2 and TRBJ1-4; a weak D match, TRBD1 (6 bases). CDR1 LGHNA and CDR2 YNFKEQ come from the germline V gene. The CDR3 spans 16 residues. V was trimmed by 2 bases and J by 7 bases, leaving 17 bases between them. Written as DNA, the CDR3 is TGTGCCAGCAGCCAATCCATAACAGGGATTGGTGAAAAACTGTTTTTT. Protein product: CASSQSITGIGEKLFF.

A word on this clone: Distinct nucleotide sequences in the sample also encode this CDR3. The chain combines TRBV5-1 with TRBJ2-7; 7 bases are a match to TRBD1. From germline, CDR1 is SGHRS and CDR2 YFSETQ. This CDR3 comprises 14 residues. V lost 0 bases, J lost 2 bases, and 2 bases stayed unmatched. The DNA of the CDR3 is TGCGCCAGCAGCTTGGGTACAGGGGCCTACGAGCAGTACTTC. Protein product: CASSLGTGAYEQYF.

The chain uses TRBV28 and TRBJ2-1, with 7 nucleotides matching TRBD2. The CDR3 sequence is 12 residues long. CDR1 is MDHEN, CDR2 SYDVKM, per germline. V gave up 10 bases and J gave up 9 bases; unmatched junction bases: 9. In nucleotides, the CDR3 is TGTGCCATCGGAGGGAGGGTAGGTGAGCAGTTCTTC. Its translation is CAIGGRVGEQFF.

A note on this clone: A junction end diverges from the germline sequence, so it may reflect a read error. V and J are TRBV11-2 and TRBJ1-1; D may be TRBD1 (6 bases). The CDR3 is made up of 15 amino acids. Per the germline V gene, CDR1 is SGHAT and CDR2 is FQNNGV. As DNA, the CDR3 is TGTGCCAGCAGCCAAAAGATCCAGGGGAACCCTGAAGCTTTCTTT. Protein product: CASSQKIQGNPEAFF.

This chain joins TRBV6-1 and TRBJ2-1; D call uncertain. This CDR3 has 14 amino acids. V lost 3 bases to trimming and J lost 0 bases, with 6 bases between them. Germline values: CDR1 MNHNS, CDR2 SASEGT. The CDR3 is CASSERSSYNEQFF. CDR3 in DNA: TGTGCCAGCAGTGAGCGGAGCTCCTACAATGAGCAGTTCTTC.

The chain carries TRBV5-6 and TRBJ2-2; D gene uncertain. CDR3 size: 13 residues. Germline CDR1 is SGHDT and CDR2 is YYEEEE. V was pared by 0 bases and J by 5 bases, with 5 bases between. CDR3 bases: TGTGCCAGCAGCTTGGGCGGAACCGGGGAGCTGTTTTTT. This sequence encodes CASSLGGTGELFF. Together with reference TRBV5-6 and TRBJ2-2, the CDR3 gives the full variable domain: DAGVTQSPTHLIKTRGQQVTLRCSPKSGHDTVSWYQQALGQGPQFIFQYYEEEERQRGNFPDRFSGHQFPNYSSELNVNALLLGDSALYLCASSLGGTGELFFGEGSRLTVL.